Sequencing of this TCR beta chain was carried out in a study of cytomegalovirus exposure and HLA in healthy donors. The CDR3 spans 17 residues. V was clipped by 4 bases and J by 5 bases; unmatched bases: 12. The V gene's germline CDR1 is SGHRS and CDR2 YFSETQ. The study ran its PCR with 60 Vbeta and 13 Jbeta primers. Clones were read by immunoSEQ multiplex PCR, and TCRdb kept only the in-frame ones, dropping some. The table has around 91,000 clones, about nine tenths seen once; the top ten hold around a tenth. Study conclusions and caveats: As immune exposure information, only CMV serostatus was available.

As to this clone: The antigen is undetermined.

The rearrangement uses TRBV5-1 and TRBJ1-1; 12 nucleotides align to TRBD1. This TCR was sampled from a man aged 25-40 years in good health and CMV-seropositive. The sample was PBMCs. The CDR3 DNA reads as TGCGCCAGCAGCGTCGTCCCGGGACAGGGGGCTGGTACTGAAGCTTTCTTT. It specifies CASSVVPGQGAGTEAFF.